Below are 10 T cell receptor beta chains sequenced from a single sample in a study of T cell responses to AZD1222 COVID-19 vaccine. Some clones are missing from TCRdb's copy, which holds only in-frame ones; the method was immunoSEQ multiplex PCR. The repertoire holds about 120,000 clones, with roughly 85% as singletons. Source: peripheral blood, taken on day 0 of AZD1222 vaccination. Receptors were obtained from an adult in good health.

The gene calls are TRBV2 and TRBJ2-4; no definite D call. The CDR3 sequence is 15 residues long. CDR1 is SNHLY, CDR2 FYNNEI, per germline. V was pared by 3 bases and J by 1 base, with 10 bases between. The CDR3 protein is CASSDPDGAKNIQYF. DNA of the CDR3: TGTGCCAGCAGTGATCCCGATGGGGCCAAAAACATTCAGTACTTC. The complete variable domain, with remaining parts taken from reference TRBV2 and TRBJ2-4, reads EPEVTQTPSHQVTQMGQEVILRCVPISNHLYFYWYRQILGQKVEFLVSFYNNEISEKSEIFDDQFSVERPDGSNFTLKIRSTKLEDSAMYFCASSDPDGAKNIQYFGAGTRLSVL.

The chain employs TRBV18 and TRBJ2-5; no clear D. The germline V and J ends were trimmed by 3 bases and 1 base, with 12 bases remaining between them. This CDR3 contains 15 residues. Germline V gene sequence: CDR1 KGHSH, CDR2 LQKENI. For the CDR3, the DNA is TGTGCCAGCTCACCGGGCGCAGGCGGCCAAGAGACCCAGTACTTC. The encoded protein is CASSPGAGGQETQYF.

V usage is TRBV5-1 and J usage is TRBJ2-6, with D perhaps matching TRBD1 (8 bases). The CDR3 is 16 residues long. V gave up 7 bases and J gave up 0 bases, with 14 bases separating them. The V gene's germline CDR1 is SGHRS and CDR2 YFSETQ. The CDR3: CASYRGGLSGANVLTF. The CDR3 DNA reads TGCGCCAGCTACAGGGGGGGACTCTCTGGGGCCAACGTCCTGACTTTC.

The chain joins TRBV9 to TRBJ1-6, with 8 positions matching TRBD1. Losses at the gene ends were 3 bases for V and 7 bases for J; bases not matched to a gene: 6. Germline-derived CDR1 and CDR2 are SGDLS and YYNGEE. This CDR3 is built from 15 residues. The CDR3 here is CASSGQGARNSPLHF. CDR3 DNA: TGTGCCAGCAGCGGCCAGGGGGCGCGGAATTCACCCCTCCACTTT.

This sequence joins TRBV10-3 and TRBJ2-7; the D gene is possibly TRBD2 (7 bases). From germline, CDR1 is ENHRY and CDR2 SYGVKD. The CDR3 is made up of 15 amino acids. Trimming removed 8 bases at V and 1 base at J, with 18 bases between. CDR3 sequence: CAIGEGTTASYEQYF. The CDR3 nucleotides are TGTGCCATCGGGGAGGGGACAACTGCTTCCTACGAGCAGTACTTC.

This chain joins TRBV7-3 and TRBJ2-2; 9 bases are a match to TRBD1. Per the germline V gene, CDR1 is SGHTA and CDR2 is FQGTGA. The CDR3 extends over 17 amino acids. The ends lost 2 bases at V and 4 bases at J; junction bases unmatched: 8. The CDR3 reads CASSLYPRGQGTGELFF. The CDR3 nucleotides are TGTGCCAGCAGCTTATACCCGAGGGGACAGGGCACCGGGGAGCTGTTTTTT. The full variable domain, its missing parts supplied by reference TRBV7-3 and TRBJ2-2, is GAGVSQTPSNKVTEKGKYVELRCDPISGHTALYWYRQSLGQGPEFLIYFQGTGAADDSGLPNDRFFAVRPEGSVSTLKIQRTERGDSAVYLCASSLYPRGQGTGELFFGEGSRLTVL.

V gene TRBV7-8 combines with J gene TRBJ2-3; D ambiguous. The CDR3 has 13 residues. Looked up from germline, CDR1 is SGHVS and CDR2 is FQNEAQ. The ends were cut back, 5 bases at V and 2 bases at J, with 8 bases in the middle. The CDR3 DNA reads as TGTGCCAGCAGCAACCAGCCCACAGATACGCAGTATTTT. This encodes CASSNQPTDTQYF.

The chain joins TRBV9 to TRBJ2-5, with D uncertain. V was clipped by 4 bases and J by 2 bases, with 12 bases between them. CDR1 and CDR2 from the germline V gene are SGDLS and YYNGEE. The CDR3 loop spans 14 amino acids. The DNA for the CDR3 is TGTGCCAGCAGCCCCCCGGCGCCGCAAGAGACCCAGTACTTC. Translating gives CASSPPAPQETQYF. Based on the CDR3 plus reference TRBV9 and TRBJ2-5, the full variable domain is DSGVTQTPKHLITATGQRVTLRCSPRSGDLSVYWYQQSLDQGLQFLIQYYNGEERAKGNILERFSAQQFPDLHSELNLSSLELGDSALYFCASSPPAPQETQYFGPGTRLLVL.

V usage is TRBV28 and J usage is TRBJ1-2; 7 positions match TRBD1. The CDR3 is made up of 17 amino acids. Germline trimming cut 6 bases from V and 2 bases from J; bases unmatched to any gene: 15. The germline V gene encodes CDR1 MDHEN and CDR2 SYDVKM. CDR3 sequence: CASSSPRTGVSNYGYTF. CDR3 bases: TGTGCCAGCAGCTCCCCCCGGACAGGCGTATCGAACTATGGCTACACCTTC.

V is TRBV5-1 and J is TRBJ2-5, with a weak D call TRBD1 (6 bases). The CDR3 has 18 residues. Germline V gene sequence: CDR1 SGHRS, CDR2 YFSETQ. V was trimmed by 0 bases and J by 5 bases, leaving 23 bases between them. CDR3 in amino acids: CASSLARYRDIDGETQYF. CDR3 sequence (DNA): TGCGCCAGCAGCTTGGCCAGGTATAGGGACATCGATGGGGAGACCCAGTACTTC. Together with reference TRBV5-1 and TRBJ2-5, the CDR3 gives the full variable domain: KAGVTQTPRYLIKTRGQQVTLSCSPISGHRSVSWYQQTPGQGLQFLFEYFSETQRNKGNFPGRFSGRQFSNSRSEMNVSTLELGDSALYLCASSLARYRDIDGETQYFGPGTRLLVL.